This T cell receptor beta chain was observed in a study of T cell responses to AZD1222 COVID-19 vaccine. Only in-frame clones appear in the TCRdb table, and some are missing; sequencing was by immunoSEQ multiplex PCR. The sample holds about 260,000 clones, about 92% seen once. Trimming took 3 bases from V and 9 from J, leaving 17 bases between them. The CDR3 consists of 13 residues. In germline, CDR1 is DFQATT, CDR2 SNEGSKA (reference sequence). The source is an adult in good health. The specimen comprised peripheral blood, sampled on day 0 of AZD1222 vaccination. The V call is TRBV20-1, the J call TRBJ2-5; maybe TRBD1 (7 bases). In DNA, the CDR3 is TGCAGTGCTAGTTTACTAGCCCAGGGGGCCCAGTACTTC. This translates into CSASLLAQGAQYF.